Below, 28 T cell receptor beta chains from the same sample are listed, as sequenced in a study of OX40 agonist ivuxolimab in advanced cancers. The table came from immunoSEQ multiplex PCR; TCRdb's copy has only in-frame clones and leaves some out. The sample gives under 95,000 clones, 91% of which show up once; 8.7% is in the top ten. This material consisted of CD4+ or CD8+ T cells sorted from blood, taken in a trial of the OX40 agonist ivuxolimab. These receptors were taken from an adult with an advanced solid tumor such as melanoma, head and neck, liver or kidney cancer.

The J gene is TRBJ2-4, the V gene TRBV7-2, with 7 bases that match TRBD1. The length of the CDR3 is 14 residues. Trimming cost V 2 bases and J 6 bases; bases outside gene matches: 4. CDR1 and CDR2 from the germline V gene are SGHTA and FQGNSA. CDR3 nucleotide sequence: TGTGCCAGCAGCTTATCACAGGGGAGAAACATTCAGTACTTC. This encodes CASSLSQGRNIQYF.

The chain links TRBV10-3 to TRBJ2-7, with TRBD1 matching over 7 bases. From germline, CDR1 is ENHRY and CDR2 SYGVKD. The CDR3 length is 15 residues. Unmatched junction bases numbered 11, after V lost 8 bases and J lost 1 base. Here the CDR3 DNA reads TGTGCCATCGGCCGGTTAAAGGGGGCTTCCTACGAGCAGTACTTC. Residues: CAIGRLKGASYEQYF.

This chain links TRBV6-5 with TRBJ1-2; no firm D call. Germline V gene data show CDR1 as MNHEY and CDR2 as SVGAGI. The CDR3 length is 16 residues. With 2 bases removed from V and 0 bases from J, the gap between germline ends came to 13 bases. CDR3 bases: TGTGCCAGCAGTTACGGGCAGGACGCCTCTAACTATGGCTACACCTTC. This codes for CASSYGQDASNYGYTF.

J is TRBJ2-7 and V is TRBV11-3, with 7 nucleotides matching TRBD1. This CDR3 contains 16 residues. With 1 base clipped from V and 3 bases from J, the junction kept 9 bases outside the gene matches. Looked up from germline, CDR1 is SGHNT and CDR2 is YENEEA. The CDR3 DNA follows: TGTGCCAGCAGCTTAGGCCAAGGGGGCGCAAGCTACGAGCAGTACTTC. As protein: CASSLGQGGASYEQYF.

With respect to this clone: At one end the junction does not follow the germline gene, possibly because of a read error. The V call is TRBV7-7, the J call TRBJ2-7, with TRBD2 matching 11 bases. The germline V gene has CDR1 SSHAT and CDR2 FNYEAQ (reference sequence). The CDR3 is 13 amino acids. The CDR3 bases are TGTGCTAGCAGCTTAGCGGGAGGGCCCGAGCAGTACTTC. This encodes CASSLAGGPEQYF.

This rearrangement joins TRBV10-2 to TRBJ2-1; no clear D gene. The CDR3 spans 12 residues. Trimming cost V 3 bases and J 6 bases, with 6 bases left between them. The germline CDR1 and CDR2 sequences are WSHSY and SAAADI. The CDR3 region has the DNA TGCGCCAGCAGTGATATAATCAATGAGCAGTTCTTC. Translating it yields CASSDIINEQFF.

The chain is built from TRBV14 and TRBJ1-4; the match to TRBD1 covers 7 bases. Trimming at V came to 2 bases and at J to 8 bases, leaving 5 bases not matched to a gene. CDR1 is SGHDN and CDR2 is FVKESK in the germline V gene. The CDR3 runs 14 residues. In DNA, the CDR3 is TGTGCCAGCAGCCAAAACAGGGGATTGGAAAAACTGTTTTTT. Encoded protein: CASSQNRGLEKLFF.

The gene calls are TRBV29-1 and TRBJ2-1; 8 bases match TRBD2. J was trimmed by 3 bases and V by 5 bases; bases with no gene match: 12. This CDR3 comprises 16 residues. Looked up from germline, CDR1 is SQVTM and CDR2 is ANQGSEA. The CDR3 nucleotides read TGCAGCGTTCCTTATACTAGCGGACTCATCTACAATGAGCAGTTCTTC. This sequence encodes CSVPYTSGLIYNEQFF.

This clone was counted only a few times. The V call is TRBV4-1, the J call TRBJ1-1, with D perhaps TRBD1 (5 bases). V lost 1 base to trimming and J lost 5 bases, with 8 bases between them. The CDR3 spans 13 residues. Germline V CDR1 and CDR2: MGHRA, YSYEKL. CDR3 sequence: CASSQVGGTEAFF. The CDR3 DNA follows: TGCGCCAGCAGCCAAGTCGGGGGAACTGAAGCTTTCTTT.

V and J are TRBV4-2 and TRBJ2-2; the D gene is possibly TRBD1 (6 bases). Per germline, CDR1 LGHNA and CDR2 YNFKEQ. V was clipped by 3 bases and J by 3 bases, with 14 bases between them. The length of the CDR3 is 16 residues. The DNA for the CDR3 is TGTGCCAGCAGCCAGTTGGGGGCCTCGGACACCGGGGAGCTGTTTTTT. Translating gives CASSQLGASDTGELFF.

The V and J genes are TRBV19 and TRBJ1-4; 11 nucleotides agree with TRBD1. V was pared by 6 bases and J by 8 bases, with 5 bases of the junction left unmatched. The CDR3 totals 14 residues. Germline CDR1 and CDR2: LNHDA and SQIVND (reference sequence). The CDR3: CASRGQGVEEKLFF. The CDR3 DNA sequence: TGTGCCAGTAGGGGACAGGGGGTGGAGGAAAAACTGTTTTTT.

The V and J genes are TRBV19 and TRBJ2-1; 7 nucleotides align to TRBD1. The ends lost 3 bases at V and 5 bases at J; junction bases unmatched: 4. This CDR3 spans 14 amino acids. The germline V gene has CDR1 LNHDA and CDR2 SQIVND (reference sequence). The CDR3 nucleotides are TGTGCCAGTAGTATCACAGGGGCGAACAATGAGCAGTTCTTC. Its protein is CASSITGANNEQFF. Based on the CDR3 plus reference TRBV19 and TRBJ2-1, the full variable domain is DGGITQSPKYLFRKEGQNVTLSCEQNLNHDAMYWYRQDPGQGLRLIYYSQIVNDFQKGDIAEGYSVSREKKESFPLTVTSAQKNPTAFYLCASSITGANNEQFFGPGTRLTVL.

The chain links TRBV9 to TRBJ2-2, with TRBD2 matching 9 bases. V lost 4 bases, J lost 0 bases, and 7 bases stayed unmatched. This CDR3 region has 17 residues. The germline CDR1 and CDR2 sequences are SGDLS and YYNGEE. The CDR3 nucleotides are TGTGCCAGCAGCCCCGGGGCTAGCGGGGCGAACACCGGGGAGCTGTTTTTT. Encoded protein: CASSPGASGANTGELFF.

This clone was seen just once. The V call is TRBV9, the J call TRBJ2-3, with a possible D match to TRBD2 (5 bases). Germline CDR1 is SGDLS and CDR2 is YYNGEE. The CDR3 extends over 16 amino acids. V lost 2 bases and J lost 2, with 15 bases in between. CDR3 nucleotides: TGTGCCAGCAGCGTTTCGACTACCGACGACACAGATACGCAGTATTTT. Translating gives CASSVSTTDDTDTQYF.

The chain links TRBV9 to TRBJ1-5; tentative D call: TRBD1 (5 bases). Germline values: CDR1 SGDLS, CDR2 YYNGEE. The V end lost 1 base, the J end lost 7 bases, and 15 bases lay between the germline ends. The CDR3 loop spans 15 amino acids. For the CDR3, the DNA is TGTGCCAGCAGCGTAAGCGTCGGGCAGGGACAGCCCCAGCATTTT. Protein product: CASSVSVGQGQPQHF.

V and J are TRBV7-9 and TRBJ2-5; possible D gene TRBD1, 5 bases. CDR1 and CDR2 (germline): SEHNR, FQNEAQ (reference sequence). CDR3 length: 15 residues. V gave up 5 bases and J gave up 1 base, with 14 bases separating them. The CDR3 DNA reads as TGTGCCAGCAGCGCAACGCAGGGCTTCCAAGAGACCCAGTACTTC. Its protein is CASSATQGFQETQYF.

CDR3 protein: CASGKGSSYNSPLHF. The CDR3 bases are TGTGCCAGCGGGAAGGGGAGCTCCTATAATTCACCCCTCCACTTT. The chain uses TRBV27 and TRBJ1-6, with D perhaps matching TRBD1 (5 bases). V was pared by 8 bases and J by 0 bases, with 11 bases between. The CDR3 loop spans 15 amino acids. Germline V gene sequence: CDR1 MNHEY, CDR2 SMNVEV (reference sequence).

The chain has TRBV9 and TRBJ2-3; possibly TRBD1 for D (5 bases). Germline V lookup: CDR1 SGDLS, CDR2 YYNGEE. This CDR3 spans 15 amino acids. Trimming removed 4 bases from V and 1 base from J, with 13 bases in between. The CDR3 is CASSFTGHRTDTQYF. In nucleotides, the CDR3 is TGTGCCAGCAGCTTTACTGGACATCGCACAGATACGCAGTATTTT.

The rearrangement uses TRBV11-2 and TRBJ2-7; D is ambiguous. CDR1 is SGHAT and CDR2 is FQNNGV in the germline V gene. The V end was cut by 0 bases, the J end by 3 bases, with 3 bases between. The CDR3 consists of 12 residues. As DNA, the CDR3 is TGTGCCAGCAGCTTAGATGTCTACGAGCAGTACTTC. Amino acid sequence: CASSLDVYEQYF.

The chain joins TRBV4-1 to TRBJ1-1; D is uncertain. The V end was cut by 4 bases, the J end by 2 bases, with 11 bases between. The CDR3 contains 14 residues. The germline V gene has CDR1 MGHRA and CDR2 YSYEKL. The CDR3 is CASSPKSTNTEAFF. CDR3 nucleotide sequence: TGCGCCAGCAGCCCAAAATCAACTAACACTGAAGCTTTCTTT.

This chain links TRBV5-1 with TRBJ1-5; D ambiguous. CDR3 length: 14 residues. Trimming stripped 4 bases from V and 7 bases from J, with 15 bases between. Germline V gene lookup returns CDR1 SGHRS and CDR2 YFSETQ. The CDR3 sequence: CASSPGSGRQPQHF. CDR3 nucleotides: TGCGCCAGCAGCCCGGGTTCGGGGAGGCAGCCCCAGCATTTT.

This chain connects TRBV9 to TRBJ2-2; 9 positions agree with TRBD2. The CDR3 loop spans 16 amino acids. The trim removed 4 bases at V and 4 bases at J, leaving 8 bases unmatched. Germline V CDR1 and CDR2: SGDLS, YYNGEE. CDR3 loop: CASSPRLAVSTGELFF. In nucleotides, the CDR3 is TGTGCCAGCAGCCCCCGACTAGCGGTGAGCACCGGGGAGCTGTTTTTT.

The rearrangement joins TRBV28 to TRBJ2-7; D unclear. This CDR3 comprises 13 residues. The germline V gene has CDR1 MDHEN and CDR2 SYDVKM. The V end lost 1 base, the J end lost 4 bases, and 8 bases lay between the germline ends. The CDR3 protein is CASSLLQRYEQYF. The CDR3 DNA sequence: TGTGCCAGCAGTTTATTACAAAGATACGAGCAGTACTTC.

This clone appeared once. The chain joins TRBV7-3 to TRBJ1-1, with D unresolved. V was trimmed by 4 bases and J by 6 bases, leaving 12 bases between them. There are 13 residues in the CDR3. CDR1 and CDR2 (germline): SGHTA, FQGTGA. The CDR3 DNA reads as TGTGCCAGCAGCTACGGATCGGGATCTGAAGCTTTCTTT. This gives the protein CASSYGSGSEAFF.

The V call is TRBV30, the J call TRBJ1-4; D perhaps matches TRBD1 (6 bases). The CDR3 has 13 residues. Germline CDR1 is GTSNPN and CDR2 is SVGIG (reference sequence). Trimming left V 3 bases short and J 8 bases short, with 13 bases between. As DNA, the CDR3 is TGTGCCTGGAGCCCGGACAGTTGGGAAAAACTGTTTTTT. Translation gives CAWSPDSWEKLFF.

This chain links TRBV10-3 with TRBJ1-1; D uncertain. CDR1 is ENHRY and CDR2 is SYGVKD in the germline V gene. This CDR3 has 13 residues. V lost 6 bases and J lost 0, with 8 bases in between. This chain's CDR3 is CAIRGYVNTEAFF. Written as DNA, the CDR3 is TGTGCCATCAGGGGTTACGTGAACACTGAAGCTTTCTTT.

The chain has TRBV10-2 and TRBJ2-5; no firm D call. CDR3 length: 14 residues. Trimming left V 5 bases short and J 4 bases short, with 14 bases between. Germline V gene data show CDR1 as WSHSY and CDR2 as SAAADI. Written as DNA, the CDR3 is TGCGCCAGCAGTCTTCGAAGAGTTCGAGAGACCCAGTACTTC. It translates to CASSLRRVRETQYF.

CDR3 residues: CASSFRLAGVEYNEQFF. The CDR3 bases are TGTGCCAGCAGCTTCCGACTAGCGGGGGTAGAGTACAATGAGCAGTTCTTC. V gene TRBV5-6 combines with J gene TRBJ2-1; 12 bases fit TRBD2. J lost 4 bases, V lost 2 bases, and 7 bases had no gene match. There are 17 residues in the CDR3. The germline CDR1 and CDR2 sequences are SGHDT and YYEEEE.